A single sample is the source of the 19 T cell receptor beta chains below, sequenced in a study of human T cells and chemical hapten exposure. Specified time point: patch test 3, about 24 weeks after DPC sensitization. Treatment in this sample: therapeutic diphenylcyclopropenone sensitization with weekly scalp DPC. TCRdb reprocessed the RACE reads via MiXCR and lists one record per CDR3 protein. This repertoire shows over 70,000 distinct CDR3 sequences, 11% found once; its top ten account for approximately 1%. The source material was whole blood, sampled in connection with sensitization to the hapten diphenylcyclopropenone (DPC). The origin of the receptors is a woman aged 30 to 39 with alopecia areata. Some clones in this sample may be carry-over from other donors' samples.

The rearrangement joins TRBV25-1 to TRBJ2-1, with 8 bases aligning to TRBD1. The ends lost 6 bases at V and 7 bases at J; junction bases unmatched: 5. Per the germline V gene, CDR1 is MGHDK and CDR2 is SYGVNS. CDR3 size: 13 residues. The CDR3 coding sequence is TGTGCCAGCAGCAGGGGGCTCTTGAATGAGCAGTTCTTC. Translation gives CASSRGLLNEQFF.

This rearrangement joins TRBV6-2 or TRBV6-3 to TRBJ2-3; TRBD2 matches at 8 bases. V dropped 7 bases and J dropped 3; count of bases not matched to a gene: 9. Germline V CDR1 and CDR2: MNHEY, SVGEGT. The CDR3 covers 15 residues. The CDR3 region has the DNA TGTGCCAGCATGGGGGGGCGGGAGGATACAGATACGCAGTATTTT. This translates into CASMGGREDTDTQYF.

The CDR3 loop is CASSVSSLANEQFF. The CDR3 region has the DNA TGTGCCAGCAGCGTTTCTAGTCTCGCGAATGAGCAGTTCTTC. The rearrangement links TRBV9 to TRBJ2-1, with unresolved D. The V end lost 2 bases, the J end lost 7 bases, and 13 bases lay between the germline ends. Looked up from germline, CDR1 is SGDLS and CDR2 is YYNGEE. CDR3 length: 14 amino acids.

The table lists this clonotype with a few counts. The chain uses TRBV28 and TRBJ2-1; 7 nucleotides match TRBD2. The junction had 6 bases not matched to a gene; V was cut back by 10 bases and J by 6 bases. Germline CDR1 MDHEN, CDR2 SYDVKM. The CDR3 sequence is 12 residues long. Written as DNA, the CDR3 is TGTGCCACTACGACTAGCAGCAATGAGCAGTTCTTC. Its translation: CATTTSSNEQFF.

At least ten counts were recorded for this clonotype. V gene TRBV18 combines with J gene TRBJ2-7; tentatively, D is TRBD2 (6 bases). V lost 8 bases and J lost 5, with 16 bases in between. Germline CDR1 KGHSH, CDR2 LQKENI. This CDR3 has 13 amino acids. CDR3 sequence (DNA): TGTGCCAGCCGCCGGGGACTGGACGACGAGCAGTACGTC. Its protein is CASRRGLDDEQYV.

This clonotype was found many times. The chain recombines TRBV9 with TRBJ1-5; D gene unclear. This CDR3 region has 15 residues. The germline V gene has CDR1 SGDLS and CDR2 YYNGEE. Deletions cut 3 bases from V and 4 bases from J, with 14 bases between. As DNA, the CDR3 is TGTGCCAGCAGCGCATCTGACGACCGAAATCAGCCCCAGCATTTT. Translation gives CASSASDDRNQPQHF.

Ten or more counts support this clonotype. V and J are TRBV20-1 and TRBJ1-5; no definite D call. The CDR3 consists of 12 residues. The V and J ends lost 6 bases and 1 base respectively, with 7 bases between them. Germline V gives CDR1 DFQATT, CDR2 SNEGSKA (reference sequence). The CDR3 nucleotides read TGCAGTGCGGAGCCGAGCAATCAGCCCCAGCATTTT. Its protein product is CSAEPSNQPQHF.

A few counts support this clonotype. The rearrangement links TRBV5-6 to TRBJ2-1; the D is unclear. The germline V gene has CDR1 SGHDT and CDR2 YYEEEE. The CDR3 spans 16 residues. V was pared by 0 bases and J by 6 bases, with 16 bases between. CDR3 region: CASSLAGRYNPNEQFF. The CDR3 nucleotides are TGTGCCAGCAGCTTGGCCGGCCGCTACAATCCCAATGAGCAGTTCTTC.

This clonotype was seen more than once but under ten times. The chain couples TRBV28 to TRBJ1-4, with TRBD1 identical over 7 bases. J gave up 4 bases and V 7 bases, and 9 bases lay outside the gene matches. The CDR3 sequence is 15 residues long. Germline CDR1 MDHEN, CDR2 SYDVKM. DNA for the CDR3: TGTGCCAGCACCGATGGGACAGCTCTTAATGAAAAACTGTTTTTT. Translation: CASTDGTALNEKLFF.

In this sample, this clonotype turned up many times. The chain carries TRBV27 and TRBJ2-7; TRBD2 matches at 8 bases. Germline values: CDR1 MNHEY, CDR2 SMNVEV (reference sequence). The CDR3 is 15 residues long. J lost 4 bases, V lost 5 bases, and 10 bases had no gene match. DNA of the CDR3: TGTGCCAGCAGTCGCGCCACTGGACTAGCTTACGAGCAGTACTTC. It codes for CASSRATGLAYEQYF.

CDR3 region: CASGVGGWAFF. CDR3 nucleotides: TGTGCCAGCGGTGTCGGGGGATGGGCTTTCTTT. The V and J genes are TRBV25-1 and TRBJ1-1; TRBD1 might be the D (5 bases). Germline-derived CDR1 and CDR2 are MGHDK and SYGVNS. CDR3 length equals 11 residues. Trimming cost V 8 bases and J 11 bases, with 15 bases left between them.

This clonotype was observed many times. The V gene is TRBV28, the J gene TRBJ2-7, with 8 bases fitting TRBD1. The CDR3 is 16 amino acids. Germline loops: CDR1 MDHEN, CDR2 SYDVKM. The ends lost 5 bases at V and 5 bases at J; junction bases unmatched: 14. CDR3: CASSMGGTDRAHEQYF. CDR3 nucleotides: TGTGCCAGCAGTATGGGGGGAACGGACAGGGCCCACGAGCAGTACTTC.

This clonotype was counted at least ten times. This chain connects TRBV9 to TRBJ2-7; no clear D. The CDR3 has 15 amino acids. Trimming pared 0 bases from V and 2 bases from J, leaving 12 bases between. CDR1 is SGDLS and CDR2 is YYNGEE in the germline V gene. The CDR3 nucleotides read TGTGCCAGCAGCGTAGTTACACTGGCCCCCTACGAGCAGTACTTC. As protein: CASSVVTLAPYEQYF.

This clonotype was recorded a few times. This rearrangement joins TRBV9 to TRBJ2-1, with a tentative D call TRBD1 (5 bases). This CDR3 is built from 13 residues. Trimming left V 1 base short and J 4 bases short, with 6 bases between. Germline assignment: CDR1 SGDLS and CDR2 YYNGEE. This CDR3 reads CASSVRQYNEQFF. The CDR3, as DNA: TGTGCCAGCAGCGTAAGACAGTACAATGAGCAGTTCTTC.

This clonotype appeared many times. This sequence joins TRBV20-1 and TRBJ2-1; 8 bases agree with TRBD2. Per the germline V gene, CDR1 is DFQATT and CDR2 is SNEGSKA (reference sequence). The CDR3 contains 16 residues. Germline trimming cut 6 bases from V and 7 bases from J; bases unmatched to any gene: 17. The CDR3 DNA reads as TGCAGTGCCAGGGACGCGGGGGGAGTGAGGTATAATGAGCAGTTCTTC. It yields the protein CSARDAGGVRYNEQFF.

This clonotype was seen ten or more times. The rearrangement uses TRBV29-1 and TRBJ2-7; D ambiguous. With 5 bases removed from V and 3 bases from J, the gap between germline ends came to 5 bases. The V gene's germline CDR1 is SQVTM and CDR2 ANQGSEA. The CDR3 is made up of 10 amino acids. CDR3 sequence reads: CSVYNYEQYF. Here the CDR3 DNA reads TGCAGCGTTTACAACTACGAGCAGTACTTC.

The chain links TRBV3-1 to TRBJ2-3; TRBD1 agrees at 9 bases. This CDR3 has 17 residues. V lost 0 bases and J lost 0; bases outside the gene matches: 4. Germline V CDR1 and CDR2: LGHDT, YNNKEL (reference sequence). Here the CDR3 DNA reads TGTGCCAGCAGCCAAGACAGGGACAGGGCAAGCACAGATACGCAGTATTTT. This codes for CASSQDRDRASTDTQYF.

In its sample, this clonotype was seen a few times. The J gene is TRBJ2-2, the V gene TRBV12-3 or TRBV12-4; 9 bases are shared with TRBD2. With 2 bases clipped from V and 10 bases from J, the junction kept 11 bases outside the gene matches. This CDR3 is built from 16 residues. The CDR3 is CASSLRSSGIHEELFF. The CDR3, as DNA: TGTGCCAGCAGTTTAAGGTCTAGCGGGATCCACGAGGAGCTGTTTTTT.

A word on this clonotype: A much larger clone differs from this one at a single base, so this may be a read error. J is TRBJ2-2 and V is TRBV12-3 or TRBV12-4; possibly TRBD1 for D (5 bases). The length of the CDR3 is 12 residues. V was shortened by 7 bases and J by 6 bases, with 9 bases between the two germline ends. This chain's CDR3 is CASNTQAGELFF. The DNA for the CDR3 is TGTGCCAGCAACACACAGGCCGGGGAGCTGTTTTTT.